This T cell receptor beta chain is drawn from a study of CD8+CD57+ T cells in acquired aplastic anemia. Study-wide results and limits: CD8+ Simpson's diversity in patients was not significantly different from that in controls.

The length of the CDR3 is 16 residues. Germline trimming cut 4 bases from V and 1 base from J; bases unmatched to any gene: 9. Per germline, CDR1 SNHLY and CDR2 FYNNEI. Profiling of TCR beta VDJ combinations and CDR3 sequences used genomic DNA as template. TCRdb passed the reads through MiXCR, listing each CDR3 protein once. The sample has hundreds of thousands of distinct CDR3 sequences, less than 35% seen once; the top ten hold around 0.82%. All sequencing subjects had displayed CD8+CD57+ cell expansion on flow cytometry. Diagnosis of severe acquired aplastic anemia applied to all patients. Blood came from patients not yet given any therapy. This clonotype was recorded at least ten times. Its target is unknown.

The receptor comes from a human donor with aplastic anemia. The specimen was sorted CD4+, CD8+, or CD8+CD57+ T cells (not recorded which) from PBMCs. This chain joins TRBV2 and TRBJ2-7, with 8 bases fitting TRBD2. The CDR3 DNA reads TGTGCCAGCAGTGTTAGCGGGGTGGGGCCGTCCTACGAGCAGTACTTC. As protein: CASSVSGVGPSYEQYF.